A single sample is the source of the 27 T cell receptor beta chains below, sequenced in a study of circulating CD8 cells and anti-PD-1 response in melanoma. Each library started from around 15 ng of total RNA using the QIAseq Immune Repertoire TCR panel. TCRdb re-analysed the reads in MiXCR, keeping a single row per CDR3 protein. The profile shows roughly 1,500 distinct CDR3 sequences, 8.8% of them singletons. From live CD3+CD8+TCRalphabeta+ cells, four PD-1 and/or TIGIT subsets were sorted. Sequencing was performed on CD8+ T cells from PBMCs, taken at baseline or after one month of anti-PD-1 therapy (not recorded which). All receptors derive from a human donor with melanoma.

On this clonotype: This may stem from a read error, because a much larger clone lies one nucleotide away. V usage is TRBV4-1 and J usage is TRBJ1-1, with a weak D call TRBD1 (5 bases). Trimming took off 4 bases at V and 6 bases at J, with 9 bases between the two ends. This CDR3 has 12 residues. Germline lookup yields CDR1 MGHRA and CDR2 YSYEKL. The CDR3 DNA follows: TGCGCCAGCAGCCTTGGGGACGCTGAAGCTTTCTTT. This sequence encodes CASSLGDAEAFF.

This clonotype is large within its sample. The rearrangement uses TRBV19 and TRBJ2-7; TRBD2 aligns across 7 bases. Germline values: CDR1 LNHDA, CDR2 SQIVND (reference sequence). The trim removed 6 bases at V and 4 bases at J, leaving 9 bases unmatched. The CDR3 contains 14 residues. The CDR3 loop reads CASSGRLGGYEQYF. The CDR3 bases are TGTGCCAGTAGCGGACGCCTCGGGGGGTACGAGCAGTACTTC.

The chain links TRBV7-3 to TRBJ2-1, with 8 bases aligning to TRBD1. Germline trimming cut 5 bases from V and 4 bases from J; bases unmatched to any gene: 4. CDR1 SGHTA and CDR2 FQGTGA come from the germline V gene. The CDR3 is 14 amino acids. In DNA form, the CDR3 reads TGTGCCAGCAGCCCGGGACAGGCGTACAATGAGCAGTTCTTC. Its protein product is CASSPGQAYNEQFF.

By sample share, this clonotype is medium-sized. The V and J genes are TRBV27 and TRBJ1-2; 8 nucleotides agree with TRBD1. The CDR3 loop spans 15 amino acids. From germline, CDR1 is MNHEY and CDR2 SMNVEV (reference sequence). V gave up 6 bases and J gave up 5 bases; unmatched junction bases: 11. Here the CDR3 DNA reads TGTGCCAGCAGCGAAATACGGGACAGGCCGTATGGCTACACCTTC. Residues: CASSEIRDRPYGYTF.

This clonotype is medium-sized (0.01 to 0.1%) within its sample. The CDR3 region has the DNA TGTGCCAGCAGCATCCGGGGAGGTTCAGTCACAGATACGCAGTATTTT. Translation gives CASSIRGGSVTDTQYF. This chain joins TRBV7-2 and TRBJ2-3, with D tentatively TRBD2 (6 bases). Germline V gene data show CDR1 as SGHTA and CDR2 as FQGNSA. The CDR3 consists of 16 residues. Trimming pared 5 bases from V and 2 bases from J, leaving 17 bases between.

This clonotype is judged large. This rearrangement joins TRBV19 to TRBJ2-7; D is uncertain. Trimming left V 1 base short and J 6 bases short, with 4 bases between. The CDR3 sequence is 11 residues long. Germline CDR1 and CDR2: LNHDA and SQIVND (reference sequence). Here the CDR3 DNA reads TGTGCCAGTAGTATAGGCGGCGAGCAGTACTTC. Its protein product is CASSIGGEQYF.

Judged by abundance, this clonotype is large (0.1 to 1%). This chain links TRBV29-1 with TRBJ1-1; 7 bases map to TRBD1. In germline, CDR1 is SQVTM, CDR2 ANQGSEA. Trimming at V came to 2 bases and at J to 3 bases, leaving 9 bases not matched to a gene. The CDR3 has 15 amino acids. The CDR3 loop reads CSVESQGEVDTEAFF. CDR3 in DNA: TGCAGCGTTGAAAGCCAGGGGGAGGTTGACACTGAAGCTTTCTTT.

This clonotype is labeled as medium-sized (0.01 to 0.1%). This chain joins TRBV19 and TRBJ2-1; no definite D call. The germline CDR1 and CDR2 sequences are LNHDA and SQIVND (reference sequence). CDR3 length equals 13 residues. CDR3 in DNA: TGTGGGTCTCGGTCCCCTCTCTACAATGAGCAGTTCTTC. Its translation is CGSRSPLYNEQFF.

This clonotype turned up a few times. The chain carries TRBV19 and TRBJ1-2; D call uncertain. Germline lookup yields CDR1 LNHDA and CDR2 SQIVND (reference sequence). The CDR3 loop spans 11 amino acids. V was cut by 1 base and J by 8 bases, with 5 bases left in between. CDR3 region: CASSIADGYTF. In nucleotides, the CDR3 is TGTGCCAGTAGTATAGCAGACGGCTACACCTTC.

This clonotype is deemed large. The chain links TRBV28 to TRBJ2-7, with D perhaps assigned TRBD1 or TRBD2 (5 bases each). CDR1 is MDHEN and CDR2 is SYDVKM in the germline V gene. The V and J ends lost 5 bases and 6 bases respectively, with 11 bases between them. The CDR3 extends over 12 amino acids. The CDR3 nucleotides read TGTGCCAGCAGTCCAGGGAGCAGCGAGCAGTACTTC. It translates to CASSPGSSEQYF.

The V gene is TRBV19, the J gene TRBJ1-5, with D perhaps matching TRBD1 (6 bases). Germline-derived CDR1 and CDR2 are LNHDA and SQIVND (reference sequence). The length of the CDR3 is 14 residues. The V end lost 5 bases, the J end lost 4 bases, and 12 bases lay between the germline ends. CDR3 protein: CASSAGQKNQPQHF. The DNA for the CDR3 is TGTGCCAGTAGTGCAGGACAGAAAAATCAGCCCCAGCATTTT.

Relative to its sample, this clonotype is large. This sequence joins TRBV5-4 and TRBJ2-2, with unresolved D. CDR1 and CDR2 from the germline V gene are SGHNT and YYREEE (reference sequence). This CDR3 contains 12 residues. V lost 4 bases and J 4 bases, leaving 5 bases between the germline ends. The CDR3 region is CASSETTGELFF. The CDR3 nucleotides are TGTGCCAGCAGCGAAACCACCGGGGAGCTGTTTTTT.

This clonotype was seen more than once but under ten times. This may stem from a read error, because a much larger clone lies one nucleotide away. V gene TRBV19 combines with J gene TRBJ1-6; no firm D call. V lost 1 base, J lost 9 bases, and 10 bases lay in between. Germline loops: CDR1 LNHDA, CDR2 SQIVND (reference sequence). The CDR3 is made up of 14 amino acids. The CDR3: CASSIASNASPLHF. The CDR3 DNA follows: TGTGCCAGTAGTATAGCGAGCAACGCTTCACCCCTCCACTTT. Based on the CDR3 plus reference TRBV19 and TRBJ1-6, the full variable domain is DGGITQSPKYLFRKEGQNVTLSCEQNLNHDAMYWYRQDPGQGLRLIYYSQIVNDFQKGDIAEGYSVSREKKESFPLTVTSAQKNPTAFYLCASSIASNASPLHFGNGTRLTVT.

The chain has TRBV20-1 and TRBJ2-5, with D hard to call. This CDR3 is 13 amino acids long. Germline CDR1 reads DFQATT; CDR2 reads SNEGSKA (reference sequence). The germline V and J ends were trimmed by 2 bases and 5 bases, with 12 bases remaining between them. As DNA, the CDR3 is TGCAGTGCTAGACCAAATCCCTGGGAGACCCAGTACTTC. Translated: CSARPNPWETQYF.

On this clonotype itself: No conserved phenylalanine or tryptophan is present at the end of the CDR3, so a read error is the likely explanation. The rearrangement uses TRBV2 and TRBJ1-6; 12 bases are a match to TRBD1. Per the germline V gene, CDR1 is SNHLY and CDR2 is FYNNEI. This CDR3 spans 14 amino acids. The trim removed 6 bases at V and 13 bases at J, leaving 7 bases unmatched. In DNA form, the CDR3 reads TGTGCCAGCAGGCCGGGACAGGGGGCTTGGCCCCTCCACTCT. Translated, it gives CASRPGQGAWPLHS.

This clonotype is judged medium-sized. The V gene is TRBV7-2, the J gene TRBJ2-5, with 11 bases matching TRBD2. Trimming at V came to 7 bases and at J to 1 base, leaving 5 bases not matched to a gene. The CDR3 consists of 15 residues. Germline V gene data show CDR1 as SGHTA and CDR2 as FQGNSA. The CDR3 sequence is CASTLAGGPQETQYF. For the CDR3, the DNA is TGTGCCAGCACCCTAGCGGGGGGCCCCCAAGAGACCCAGTACTTC. Full variable domain (outside the CDR3, taken from reference TRBV7-2 and TRBJ2-5): GAGVSQSPSNKVTEKGKDVELRCDPISGHTALYWYRQSLGQGLEFLIYFQGNSAPDKSGLPSDRFSAERTGGSVSTLTIQRTQQEDSAVYLCASTLAGGPQETQYFGPGTRLLVL.

Sample share makes this clonotype medium-sized (0.01 to 0.1%). The chain has TRBV7-2 and TRBJ1-6, with D possibly TRBD1 on 6 matching bases. V lost 5 bases, J lost 6 bases, and 11 bases lay in between. Germline values: CDR1 SGHTA, CDR2 FQGNSA. The CDR3 is 14 amino acids. CDR3 bases: TGTGCCAGCAGCCTCCGGACAGCTAATTCACCCCTCCACTTT. Translation: CASSLRTANSPLHF.

The chain carries TRBV19 and TRBJ2-1, with 10 bases lining up with TRBD2. The CDR3 contains 15 residues. J gave up 6 bases and V 1 base, and 3 bases lay outside the gene matches. Per germline, CDR1 LNHDA and CDR2 SQIVND (reference sequence). DNA of the CDR3: TGTGCCAGTAGTATAGGTAGCGGGGGGCTCAATGAGCAGTTCTTC. Translated: CASSIGSGGLNEQFF.

In its sample, this clonotype ranks as medium-sized. The rearrangement uses TRBV9 and TRBJ2-5; D might be TRBD1 or TRBD2, each matching 5 bases. Trimming left V 4 bases short and J 4 bases short, with 14 bases between. The germline V gene has CDR1 SGDLS and CDR2 YYNGEE. The CDR3 is 14 amino acids. The CDR3 nucleotides read TGTGCCAGCAGCTCCCGGGACGCCCCAGAGACCCAGTACTTC. Encoded protein: CASSSRDAPETQYF.

This clonotype is labeled large (0.1 to 1%). The rearrangement joins TRBV12-5 to TRBJ2-2, with no clear D. Trimming cost V 7 bases and J 5 bases, with 11 bases left between them. The CDR3 runs 13 residues. Per the germline V gene, CDR1 is LGHNT and CDR2 is FRNRAP. Here the CDR3 DNA reads TGTGCTAGTGCCTACGGTTTGACCGGGGAGCTGTTTTTT. Translation gives CASAYGLTGELFF.

This clonotype is large within its sample. This chain joins TRBV5-6 and TRBJ1-5, with no clear D. CDR3 length equals 15 residues. V was cut by 2 bases and J by 4 bases, with 13 bases left in between. Looked up from germline, CDR1 is SGHDT and CDR2 is YYEEEE. CDR3 sequence reads: CASSFSEEGNQPQHF. CDR3 DNA: TGTGCCAGCAGCTTCTCCGAGGAGGGTAATCAGCCCCAGCATTTT.

In its sample, this clonotype ranks as large. The J gene is TRBJ2-1, the V gene TRBV6-6; no clear D. Per the germline V gene, CDR1 is MNHNY and CDR2 is SVGAGI (reference sequence). The CDR3 length is 12 residues. Trimming stripped 2 bases from V and 7 bases from J, with 6 bases between. The CDR3 region has the DNA TGTGCCAGCAGTTACGTAACGAATGAGCAGTTCTTC. Protein sequence: CASSYVTNEQFF.

Only a few counts were recorded for this clonotype. The V call is TRBV19, the J call TRBJ1-1, with a possible D match to TRBD1 (6 bases). CDR1 is LNHDA and CDR2 is SQIVND in the germline V gene (reference sequence). The V and J ends lost 1 base and 5 bases respectively, with 8 bases between them. CDR3 length equals 13 residues. Here the CDR3 DNA reads TGTGCCAGTAGTATAGGAGGGGGTACTGAAGCTTTCTTT. Translation gives CASSIGGGTEAFF.

This clonotype was seen only a few times. The chain joins TRBV2 to TRBJ2-7; tentatively, D is TRBD2 (5 bases). Per the germline V gene, CDR1 is SNHLY and CDR2 is FYNNEI. There are 13 residues in the CDR3. V gave up 8 bases and J gave up 3 bases, with 14 bases separating them. The CDR3 region has the DNA TGTGCCAGCGTAGGAGGACCAATCTACGAGCAGTACTTC. Translated, it gives CASVGGPIYEQYF.

This clonotype is medium-sized within its sample. This chain joins TRBV27 and TRBJ2-7; D might be TRBD2 (6 bases). This CDR3 contains 14 residues. Germline V CDR1 and CDR2: MNHEY, SMNVEV (reference sequence). V was cut by 3 bases and J by 7 bases, with 16 bases left in between. This CDR3 reads CASSLGTLEKEQYF. The CDR3 DNA follows: TGTGCCAGCAGTTTGGGGACTCTAGAGAAGGAGCAGTACTTC.

About this clonotype itself: This may be a read error: a much more frequent sequence differs by one nucleotide. This sequence joins TRBV5-4 and TRBJ1-1, with D hard to call. CDR3 length: 14 residues. The germline V gene has CDR1 SGHNT and CDR2 YYREEE (reference sequence). V lost 3 bases and J 6 bases, leaving 15 bases between the germline ends. The CDR3 nucleotides are TGTGCCAGCAGCTCTTTAACGGTAGCCGCTGAAGCTTTCTTT. Protein: CASSSLTVAAEAFF.

By share of the sample, this clonotype is large. The chain uses TRBV12-3 or TRBV12-4 and TRBJ2-1; 8 bases line up with TRBD2. Trimming removed 4 bases from V and 8 bases from J; junction bases left unmatched: 13. The CDR3 runs to 16 residues. The CDR3 sequence: CASSWSEGLEMDEQFF. Written as DNA, the CDR3 is TGTGCCAGCAGTTGGAGTGAGGGACTAGAAATGGATGAGCAGTTCTTC.